Shown below are 15 T cell receptor beta chains from a single sample sequenced in a study of shared clonotypes between healthy human individuals. The protocol was immunoSEQ multiplex PCR, while the TCRdb copy is restricted to in-frame clones and leaves out a portion. The sample yields 1,500,000 or so clones, around 98.5% seen once. The sequenced material came from naive CD4+ T cells sorted from blood. Subset in this sample: CD45RA+ positively selected. All receptors derive from a man aged 30-40 years in good health.

This chain links TRBV9 with TRBJ2-5; TRBD2 is a possible D gene (6 bases). CDR3 length equals 15 residues. Germline CDR1 reads SGDLS; CDR2 reads YYNGEE. Trimming pared 2 bases from V and 3 bases from J, leaving 14 bases between. CDR3 DNA: TGTGCCAGCAGCGTTACGGAGGGAACGGAAGAGACCCAGTACTTC. This sequence encodes CASSVTEGTEETQYF. Full variable domain (outside the CDR3, taken from reference TRBV9 and TRBJ2-5): DSGVTQTPKHLITATGQRVTLRCSPRSGDLSVYWYQQSLDQGLQFLIQYYNGEERAKGNILERFSAQQFPDLHSELNLSSLELGDSALYFCASSVTEGTEETQYFGPGTRLLVL.

The chain has TRBV11-2 and TRBJ2-3, with a possible D match to TRBD1 (6 bases). Germline V gene sequence: CDR1 SGHAT, CDR2 FQNNGV. With 4 bases removed from V and 8 bases from J, the gap between germline ends came to 16 bases. The CDR3 runs to 14 residues. The CDR3 nucleotides are TGTGCCAGCAGCTCAACAGGACTCAGGGGTACGCAGTATTTT. This translates into CASSSTGLRGTQYF.

The gene calls are TRBV5-5 and TRBJ2-1; 14 bases map to TRBD2. Germline values: CDR1 SGHKS, CDR2 YYEKEE (reference sequence). V dropped 4 bases and J dropped 4; count of bases not matched to a gene: 13. The CDR3 is 19 residues long. CDR3 sequence: CASSMGLAGVGGGYNEQFF. CDR3 in DNA: TGTGCCAGCAGCATGGGACTAGCGGGAGTTGGGGGAGGGTACAATGAGCAGTTCTTC.

This clone was detected only once. J is TRBJ2-3 and V is TRBV10-1; 9 nucleotides agree with TRBD1. Germline CDR1 is WNHNN and CDR2 is SYGVQD (reference sequence). The V segment lost 2 bases and the J segment 7 bases; nucleotides outside the gene matches: 1. The CDR3 spans 13 residues. Here the CDR3 DNA reads TGCGCCAGCAGTGAGGGACAGGGGAATACGCAGTATTTT. This encodes CASSEGQGNTQYF.

The rearrangement joins TRBV2 to TRBJ1-1; weak D call: TRBD1 (5 bases). The CDR3 contains 13 residues. The V and J ends lost 6 bases and 3 bases respectively, with 11 bases between them. Germline V gene data show CDR1 as SNHLY and CDR2 as FYNNEI. The CDR3 loop is CASSNTGYTEAFF. CDR3 DNA sequence: TGTGCCAGCAGCAATACAGGATACACTGAAGCTTTCTTT.

The chain carries TRBV11-2 and TRBJ2-2; D is undetermined. V was cut by 2 bases and J by 4 bases, with 11 bases left in between. CDR1 and CDR2 from the germline V gene are SGHAT and FQNNGV. This CDR3 has 15 residues. CDR3 nucleotide sequence: TGTGCCAGCAGCTTAAGAGGAGTAAGCACCGGGGAGCTGTTTTTT. This translates into CASSLRGVSTGELFF.

The chain links TRBV18 to TRBJ1-2; no reliable D call. Germline V gene sequence: CDR1 KGHSH, CDR2 LQKENI. Between the trimmed V and J ends, which lost 0 bases and 0 bases, there was a span of 11 bases. The CDR3 is made up of 16 amino acids. CDR3 sequence: CASSPPQHSSNYGYTF. The CDR3 bases are TGTGCCAGCTCACCACCTCAGCACAGTTCTAACTATGGCTACACCTTC.

The chain has TRBV5-1 and TRBJ2-5; 9 nucleotides agree with TRBD2. Germline CDR1 SGHRS, CDR2 YFSETQ. V was clipped by 4 bases and J by 5 bases; unmatched bases: 9. This CDR3 is 15 amino acids long. The CDR3 region has the DNA TGCGCCAGCAGCCAGCAATTAGCGGGAGCTGAGACCCAGTACTTC. Protein sequence: CASSQQLAGAETQYF.

Here the CDR3 DNA reads TGTGCCAGTAGTATAAGGGGGAGTGGCTACAATGAGCAGTTCTTC. The encoded protein is CASSIRGSGYNEQFF. The V call is TRBV19, the J call TRBJ2-1, with TRBD1 as a possible D gene (6 bases). The CDR3 runs to 15 residues. CDR1 is LNHDA and CDR2 is SQIVND in the germline V gene (reference sequence). With 2 bases removed from V and 3 bases from J, the gap between germline ends came to 11 bases.

This chain links TRBV6-1 with TRBJ2-2, with D unclear. The germline gives CDR1 MNHNS, CDR2 SASEGT. This CDR3 has 13 amino acids. Trimming left V 7 bases short and J 1 base short, with 7 bases between. Here the CDR3 DNA reads TGTGCCAGCAATGACGGGAACACCGGGGAGCTGTTTTTT. Amino acid sequence: CASNDGNTGELFF.

This clone was seen a single time. This chain links TRBV7-2 with TRBJ1-4, with a possible D match to TRBD1 (5 bases). The CDR3 is 15 amino acids. The germline V and J ends were trimmed by 3 bases and 7 bases, with 15 bases remaining between them. From germline, CDR1 is SGHTA and CDR2 FQGNSA. The CDR3, as DNA: TGTGCCAGCAGCTTCACTCAGGGACGCGGTGAAAAACTGTTTTTT. This translates into CASSFTQGRGEKLFF.

V and J are TRBV7-2 and TRBJ1-3; no clear D. The CDR3 spans 15 residues. The germline CDR1 and CDR2 sequences are SGHTA and FQGNSA. The V end was cut by 0 bases, the J end by 4 bases, with 10 bases between. CDR3 bases: TGTGCCAGCAGCTTAGCTGCGGCAATCGGAAACACCATATATTTT. The encoded protein is CASSLAAAIGNTIYF.

This clone was observed a single time. V gene TRBV2 combines with J gene TRBJ1-4; 8 bases are a match to TRBD1. With V trimmed by 8 bases and J by 5 bases, 10 bases remained unmatched. Germline values: CDR1 SNHLY, CDR2 FYNNEI. The CDR3 covers 15 residues. The CDR3 protein is CASLPDRGRNEKLFF. The CDR3 DNA sequence: TGTGCCAGCCTACCAGACAGGGGACGAAATGAAAAACTGTTTTTT.

This clone was recorded only once. The chain uses TRBV2 and TRBJ1-1; D is uncertain. Trimming took off 6 bases at V and 3 bases at J, with 11 bases between the two ends. CDR3 length: 13 amino acids. The germline V gene encodes CDR1 SNHLY and CDR2 FYNNEI. The CDR3 DNA follows: TGTGCCAGCAGCCTCAGCCCGGACACTGAAGCTTTCTTT. It codes for CASSLSPDTEAFF.

The gene calls are TRBV2 and TRBJ2-1; TRBD2 matches 11 bases. The CDR3 is 20 amino acids. Germline CDR1 SNHLY, CDR2 FYNNEI. The V and J ends lost 6 bases and 2 bases, in that order; junction bases with no gene match: 18. The chain's CDR3 is CASSLRPTSGISTTYNEQFF. For the CDR3, the DNA is TGTGCCAGCAGCCTCCGTCCGACTAGCGGGATTTCGACTACCTACAATGAGCAGTTCTTC.